These 4 T cell receptor beta chains share one sample of origin, sequenced in a study of vaccination effects on CD4 cells after COVID-19. Expansion with viral peptide pools was applied to antigen-specific CD4+ T cells by the ViraFEST assay prior to sequencing. Isolation of CD4+ T cells took place after about ten days of culture. BNT162b2 vaccine or mRNA-1273 vaccine was given to participants in two doses. Their cognate antigens are unknown. Repertoires were generated with immunoSEQ multiplex PCR, while TCRdb's copy carries only in-frame clones and drops some. Altogether about 33,000 clones are present, about 70% being singletons, with the ten largest covering approximately 12%. The source was CD4+ T cells from PBMCs cultured with HCoV-229E spike peptides, collected after COVID-19 vaccination. These receptors were taken from a human donor who received a COVID-19 vaccine.

This sequence joins TRBV19 and TRBJ1-1, with D possibly TRBD1 on 5 matching bases. Looked up from germline, CDR1 is LNHDA and CDR2 is SQIVND (reference sequence). This CDR3 is 15 amino acids long. Deletions cut 2 bases from V and 5 bases from J, with 15 bases between. For the CDR3, the DNA is TGTGCCAGTAGTATAAAGGGACCCTCGGGGACTGAAGCTTTCTTT. This gives the protein CASSIKGPSGTEAFF.

This chain uses TRBV29-1 with TRBJ2-2, with a tentative D call TRBD2 (7 bases). The CDR3 sequence is 15 residues long. Germline V gene data show CDR1 as SQVTM and CDR2 as ANQGSEA. V was cut by 4 bases and J by 0 bases, with 12 bases left in between. CDR3 sequence reads: CSVVWGGPNTGELFF. The DNA of the CDR3 is TGCAGCGTTGTCTGGGGGGGGCCGAACACCGGGGAGCTGTTTTTT.

The CDR3 DNA sequence: TGCAGTGCTAGTACCCTAGCGGGGGGGCATGAGCAGTTCTTC. It encodes CSASTLAGGHEQFF. V is TRBV20-1 and J is TRBJ2-1, with 12 bases lining up with TRBD2. This CDR3 contains 14 residues. The V and J ends lost 3 bases and 8 bases, in that order; junction bases with no gene match: 5. CDR1 is DFQATT and CDR2 is SNEGSKA in the germline V gene (reference sequence).

The chain is built from TRBV3-1 (or the pseudogene TRBV3-2) and TRBJ2-1, with 8 bases fitting TRBD2. Trimming at V came to 7 bases and at J to 9 bases, leaving 11 bases not matched to a gene. Germline values: CDR1 LGHDT, CDR2 YNNKEL (reference sequence). The CDR3 is made up of 14 amino acids. CDR3 amino acids: CASTFGRAPVEQFF. CDR3 DNA: TGTGCCAGCACATTCGGGAGGGCGCCCGTTGAGCAGTTCTTC.